Each of the 8 T cell receptor beta chains below was sequenced from the same sample in a study of T cell responses to AZD1222 COVID-19 vaccine. Assay used: immunoSEQ multiplex PCR; TCRdb lists only in-frame clones, some missing. The data hold 250,000 to 300,000 clones, with 90% to 95% observed a single time. This specimen was peripheral blood, taken 28 days after the second AZD1222 dose. These TCRs come from an adult who received the AZD1222 COVID-19 vaccine.

This clone has just a few counts. This chain connects TRBV28 to TRBJ1-2, with a possible D match to TRBD1 (5 bases). Germline CDR1 is MDHEN and CDR2 is SYDVKM. The CDR3 is made up of 13 amino acids. Trimming took off 6 bases at V and 10 bases at J, with 18 bases between the two ends. The CDR3 is CASRDRDGASYTF. The CDR3 DNA is TGTGCCAGCAGGGACCGGGACGGTGCTTCCTACACCTTC.

The chain employs TRBV13 and TRBJ2-1; 8 bases map to TRBD2. CDR1 and CDR2 from the germline V gene are PRHDT and FYEKMQ (reference sequence). The CDR3 is 15 amino acids. With V trimmed by 0 bases and J by 3 bases, 1 base remained unmatched. As DNA, the CDR3 is TGTGCCAGCAGCTTAGGGACTAGCGACTACAATGAGCAGTTCTTC. It specifies CASSLGTSDYNEQFF.

This clone was found a few times. The chain recombines TRBV5-4 with TRBJ2-5, with TRBD1 as a possible D gene (6 bases). The germline V gene encodes CDR1 SGHNT and CDR2 YYREEE (reference sequence). Trimming took 2 bases from V and 2 from J, leaving 7 bases between them. The length of the CDR3 is 13 residues. The CDR3 region is CASSFGQQETQYF. The CDR3 nucleotides are TGTGCCAGCAGCTTCGGACAGCAAGAGACCCAGTACTTC.

This chain links TRBV11-2 with TRBJ2-7, with 9 bases matching TRBD2. Trimming took 5 bases from V and 7 from J; bases not matched to a gene: 15. CDR3 size: 16 residues. Germline CDR1 SGHAT, CDR2 FQNNGV. CDR3 nucleotides: TGTGCCAGCAGCCCACCCTGGGGTAGCGGGAGTCGGGAGCAGTACTTC. The encoded protein is CASSPPWGSGSREQYF.

V and J are TRBV6-5 and TRBJ1-4; D is uncertain. Trimming stripped 6 bases from V and 5 bases from J, with 7 bases between. The germline V gene encodes CDR1 MNHEY and CDR2 SVGAGI. The CDR3 consists of 12 residues. The CDR3 spells CASRRRNEKLFF. DNA for the CDR3: TGTGCCAGCAGGCGGCGAAATGAAAAACTGTTTTTT.

The gene calls are TRBV21-1 and TRBJ2-7; the table assigns TRBD2, which was not confirmed against the DNA. TRBV21-1 is a pseudogene segment. CDR3 length equals 9 residues. As DNA, the CDR3 is TGTGCCAGCTCTTACGAGCAGTACTTC. Protein sequence: CASSYEQYF.

The chain couples TRBV7-3 to TRBJ2-7, with 10 bases matching TRBD2. The germline gives CDR1 SGHTA, CDR2 FQGTGA. CDR3 length equals 14 residues. The junction had 1 base not matched to a gene; V was cut back by 5 bases and J by 0 bases. CDR3 sequence: CASSTSGDSYEQYF. In DNA form, the CDR3 reads TGTGCCAGCAGCACTAGCGGGGACTCCTACGAGCAGTACTTC.

The chain links TRBV3-1 (or the pseudogene TRBV3-2) to TRBJ1-1, with TRBD1 as a possible D gene (5 bases). This CDR3 region has 14 residues. Trimming took off 1 base at V and 1 base at J, with 7 bases between the two ends. The V gene's germline CDR1 is LGHDT and CDR2 YNNKEL (reference sequence). As DNA, the CDR3 is TGTGCCAGCAGCCAAGTACAGGAGAACACTGAAGCTTTCTTT. This codes for CASSQVQENTEAFF.